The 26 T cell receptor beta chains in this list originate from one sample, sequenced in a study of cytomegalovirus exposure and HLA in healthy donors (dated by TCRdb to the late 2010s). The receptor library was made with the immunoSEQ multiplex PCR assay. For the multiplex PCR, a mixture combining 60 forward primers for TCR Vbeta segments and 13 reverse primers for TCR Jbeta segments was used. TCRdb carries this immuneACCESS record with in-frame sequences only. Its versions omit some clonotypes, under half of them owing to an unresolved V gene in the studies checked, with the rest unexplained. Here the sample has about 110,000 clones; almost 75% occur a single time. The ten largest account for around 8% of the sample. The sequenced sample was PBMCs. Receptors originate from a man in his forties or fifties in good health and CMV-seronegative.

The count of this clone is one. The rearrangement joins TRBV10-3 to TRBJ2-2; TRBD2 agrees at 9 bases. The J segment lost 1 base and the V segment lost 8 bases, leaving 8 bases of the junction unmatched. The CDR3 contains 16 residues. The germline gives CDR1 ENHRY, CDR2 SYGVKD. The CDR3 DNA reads TGTGCCATCCGGGGGAGCGGGGGGCTGAACACCGGGGAGCTGTTTTTT. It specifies CAIRGSGGLNTGELFF.

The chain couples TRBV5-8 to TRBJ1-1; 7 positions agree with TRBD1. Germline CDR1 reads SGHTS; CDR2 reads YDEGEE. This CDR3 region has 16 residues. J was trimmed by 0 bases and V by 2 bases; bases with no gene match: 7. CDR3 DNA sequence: TGTGCCAGCAGCTTTCAGGACAGGCCCATGAACACTGAAGCTTTCTTT. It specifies CASSFQDRPMNTEAFF.

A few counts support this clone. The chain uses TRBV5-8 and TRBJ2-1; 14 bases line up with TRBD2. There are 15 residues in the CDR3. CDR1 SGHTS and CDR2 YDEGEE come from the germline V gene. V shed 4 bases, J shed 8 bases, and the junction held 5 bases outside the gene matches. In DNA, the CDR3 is TGTGCCAGCAGCACCGGGACTAGCGGGGGCGATGAGCAGTTCTTC. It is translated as CASSTGTSGGDEQFF.

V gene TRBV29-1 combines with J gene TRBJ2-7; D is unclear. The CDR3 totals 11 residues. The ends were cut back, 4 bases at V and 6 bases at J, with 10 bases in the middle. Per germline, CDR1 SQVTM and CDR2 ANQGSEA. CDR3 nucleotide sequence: TGCAGCGTTGGAACCCTGCGCGAGCAGTACTTC. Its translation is CSVGTLREQYF.

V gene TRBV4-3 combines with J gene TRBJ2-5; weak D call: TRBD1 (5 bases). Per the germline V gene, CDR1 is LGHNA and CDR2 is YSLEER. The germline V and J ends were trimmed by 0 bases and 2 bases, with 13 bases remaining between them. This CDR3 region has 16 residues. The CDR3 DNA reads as TGCGCCAGCAGCCAAGAATGGCCAGGGCCTCAAGAGACCCAGTACTTC. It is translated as CASSQEWPGPQETQYF.

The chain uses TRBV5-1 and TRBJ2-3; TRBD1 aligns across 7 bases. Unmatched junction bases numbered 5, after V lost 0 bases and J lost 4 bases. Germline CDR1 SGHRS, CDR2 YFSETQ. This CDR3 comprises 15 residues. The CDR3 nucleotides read TGCGCCAGCAGCTTGGTCCCAGGGGGACCAGATACGCAGTATTTT. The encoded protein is CASSLVPGGPDTQYF.

CDR3: CASSWTGALGADTQYF. DNA of the CDR3: TGCGCCAGCAGCTGGACAGGGGCCCTTGGAGCAGATACGCAGTATTTT. The chain is built from TRBV5-1 and TRBJ2-3; TRBD1 agrees at 9 bases. Germline loops: CDR1 SGHRS, CDR2 YFSETQ. The ends lost 3 bases at V and 4 bases at J; junction bases unmatched: 9. This CDR3 has 16 amino acids.

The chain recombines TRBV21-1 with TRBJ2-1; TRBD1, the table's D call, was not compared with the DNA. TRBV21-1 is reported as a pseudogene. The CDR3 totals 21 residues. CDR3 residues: CASSKSRFWTAPGHSYNEQFF. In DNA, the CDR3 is TGTGCCAGCAGCAAATCACGCTTTTGGACAGCACCGGGACACTCATACAATGAGCAGTTCTTC.

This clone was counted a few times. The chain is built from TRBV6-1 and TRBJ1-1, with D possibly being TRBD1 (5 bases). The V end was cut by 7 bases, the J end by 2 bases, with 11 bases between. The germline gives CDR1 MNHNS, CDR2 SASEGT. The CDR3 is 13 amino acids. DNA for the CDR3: TGTGCCAGCATTAGGGGTCGTAACACTGAAGCTTTCTTT. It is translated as CASIRGRNTEAFF.

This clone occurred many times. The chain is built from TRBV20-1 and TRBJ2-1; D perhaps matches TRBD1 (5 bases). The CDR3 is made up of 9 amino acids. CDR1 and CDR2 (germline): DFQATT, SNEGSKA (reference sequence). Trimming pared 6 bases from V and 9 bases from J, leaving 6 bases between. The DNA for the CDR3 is TGCAGTGCAGGGGTTGAGCAGTTCTTC. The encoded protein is CSAGVEQFF.

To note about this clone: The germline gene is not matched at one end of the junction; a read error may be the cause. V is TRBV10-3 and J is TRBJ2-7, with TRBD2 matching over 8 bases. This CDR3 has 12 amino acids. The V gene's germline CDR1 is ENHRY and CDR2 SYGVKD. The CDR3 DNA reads TGTGCCATCGGTGGAGACTCGGGACTAGGGGGCTTC. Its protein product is CAIGGDSGLGGF.

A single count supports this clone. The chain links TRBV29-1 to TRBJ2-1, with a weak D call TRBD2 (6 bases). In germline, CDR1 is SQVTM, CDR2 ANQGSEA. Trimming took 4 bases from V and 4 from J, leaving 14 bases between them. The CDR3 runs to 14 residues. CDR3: CSVVRGTGYNEQFF. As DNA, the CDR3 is TGCAGCGTTGTGCGGGGCACCGGATACAATGAGCAGTTCTTC.

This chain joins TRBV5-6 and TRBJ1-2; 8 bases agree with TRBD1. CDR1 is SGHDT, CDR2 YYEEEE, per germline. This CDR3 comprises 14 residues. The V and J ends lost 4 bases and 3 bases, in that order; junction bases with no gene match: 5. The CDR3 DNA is TGTGCCAGCAGCCGACAGGGGATAGACTATGGCTACACCTTC. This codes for CASSRQGIDYGYTF.

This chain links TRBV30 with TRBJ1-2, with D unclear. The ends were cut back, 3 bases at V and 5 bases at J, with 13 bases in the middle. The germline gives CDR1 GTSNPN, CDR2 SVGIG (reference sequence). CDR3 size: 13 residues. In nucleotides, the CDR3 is TGTGCCTGGAGCTTACGGGGTGAATATGGCTACACCTTC. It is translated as CAWSLRGEYGYTF.

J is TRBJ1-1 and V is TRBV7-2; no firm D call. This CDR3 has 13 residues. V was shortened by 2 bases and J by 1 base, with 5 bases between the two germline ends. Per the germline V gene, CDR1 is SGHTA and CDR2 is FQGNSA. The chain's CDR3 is CASSLRQNTEAFF. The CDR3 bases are TGTGCCAGCAGCTTACGACAGAACACTGAAGCTTTCTTT.

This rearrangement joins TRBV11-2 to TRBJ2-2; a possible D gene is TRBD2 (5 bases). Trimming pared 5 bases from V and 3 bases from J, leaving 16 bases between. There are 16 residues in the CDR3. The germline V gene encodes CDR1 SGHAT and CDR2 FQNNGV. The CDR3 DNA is TGTGCCAGCAGCGTCCGAGCGGCAGTGCACACCGGGGAGCTGTTTTTT. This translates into CASSVRAAVHTGELFF.

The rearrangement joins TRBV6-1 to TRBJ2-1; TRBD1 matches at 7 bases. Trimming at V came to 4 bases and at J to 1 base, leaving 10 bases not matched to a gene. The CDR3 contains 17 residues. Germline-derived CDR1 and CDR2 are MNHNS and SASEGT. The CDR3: CASSVGAGGLSYNEQFF. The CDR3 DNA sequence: TGTGCCAGCAGTGTGGGGGCAGGGGGTTTATCCTACAATGAGCAGTTCTTC.

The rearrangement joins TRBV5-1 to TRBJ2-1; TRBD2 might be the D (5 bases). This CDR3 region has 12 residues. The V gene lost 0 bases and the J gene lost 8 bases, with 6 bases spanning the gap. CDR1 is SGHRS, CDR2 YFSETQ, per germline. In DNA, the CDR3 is TGCGCCAGCAGCTTGGAGGGAGATGAGCAGTTCTTC. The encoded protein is CASSLEGDEQFF.

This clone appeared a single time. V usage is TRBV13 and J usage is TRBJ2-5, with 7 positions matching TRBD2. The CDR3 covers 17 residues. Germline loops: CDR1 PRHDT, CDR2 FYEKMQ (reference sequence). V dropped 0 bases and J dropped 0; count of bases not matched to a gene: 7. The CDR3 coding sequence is TGTGCCAGCAGCTTAGGACTAGCGACCCCGTACCAAGAGACCCAGTACTTC. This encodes CASSLGLATPYQETQYF.

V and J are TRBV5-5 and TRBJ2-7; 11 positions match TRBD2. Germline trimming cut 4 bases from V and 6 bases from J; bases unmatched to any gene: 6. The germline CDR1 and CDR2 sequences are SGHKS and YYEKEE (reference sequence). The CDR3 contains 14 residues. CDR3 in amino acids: CASSPPGLAGEQYF. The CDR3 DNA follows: TGTGCCAGCAGCCCTCCCGGACTAGCGGGCGAGCAGTACTTC.

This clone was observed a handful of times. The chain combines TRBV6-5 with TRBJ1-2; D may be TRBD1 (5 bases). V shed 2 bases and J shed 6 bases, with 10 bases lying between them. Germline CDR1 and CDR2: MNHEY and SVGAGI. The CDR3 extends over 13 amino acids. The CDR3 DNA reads TGTGCCAGCAGTTACAGGGGCATGGATGGCTACACCTTC. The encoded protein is CASSYRGMDGYTF.

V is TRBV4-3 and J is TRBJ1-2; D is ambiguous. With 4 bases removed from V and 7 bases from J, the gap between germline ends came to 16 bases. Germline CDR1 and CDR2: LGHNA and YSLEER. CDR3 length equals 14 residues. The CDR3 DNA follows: TGCGCCAGCAGCCTCAAACCTCGAGCGGGTGGCTACACCTTC. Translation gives CASSLKPRAGGYTF.

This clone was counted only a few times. In nucleotides, the CDR3 is TGTGCCAGCAGTGAGGGGACAGGGTACACCGGGGAGCTGTTTTTT. Its translation is CASSEGTGYTGELFF. The rearrangement joins TRBV6-1 to TRBJ2-2; TRBD1 matches at 9 bases. Germline lookup yields CDR1 MNHNS and CDR2 SASEGT. This CDR3 contains 15 residues. V lost 3 bases and J lost 3; bases outside the gene matches: 2.

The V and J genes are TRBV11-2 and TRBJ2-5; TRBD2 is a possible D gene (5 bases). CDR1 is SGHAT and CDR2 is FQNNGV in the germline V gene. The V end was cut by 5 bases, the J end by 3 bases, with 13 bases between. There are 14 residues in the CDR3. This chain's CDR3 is CASSGGRIEETQYF. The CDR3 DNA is TGTGCCAGCAGCGGCGGGCGGATCGAAGAGACCCAGTACTTC.

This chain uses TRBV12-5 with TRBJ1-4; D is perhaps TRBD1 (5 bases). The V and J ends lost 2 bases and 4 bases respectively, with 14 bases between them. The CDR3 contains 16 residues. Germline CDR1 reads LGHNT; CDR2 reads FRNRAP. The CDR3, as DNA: TGTGCTAGTGGTTTGACGCGGGGCCTAGTTAATGAAAAACTGTTTTTT. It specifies CASGLTRGLVNEKLFF. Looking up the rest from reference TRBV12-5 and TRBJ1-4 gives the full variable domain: DARVTQTPRHKVTEMGQEVTMRCQPILGHNTVFWYRQTMMQGLELLAYFRNRAPLDDSGMPKDRFSAEMPDATLATLKIQPSEPRDSAVYFCASGLTRGLVNEKLFFGSGTQLSVL.

CDR3 DNA sequence: TGTGCCAGCAGCGTAGGGGACAGGGGCGGTTCACCCCTCCACTTT. Protein product: CASSVGDRGGSPLHF. This sequence joins TRBV9 and TRBJ1-6; TRBD1 matches at 10 bases. The CDR3 runs 15 residues. Germline V gives CDR1 SGDLS, CDR2 YYNGEE. V trimming: 0 bases; J trimming: 9 bases; junction bases outside the gene matches: 3.